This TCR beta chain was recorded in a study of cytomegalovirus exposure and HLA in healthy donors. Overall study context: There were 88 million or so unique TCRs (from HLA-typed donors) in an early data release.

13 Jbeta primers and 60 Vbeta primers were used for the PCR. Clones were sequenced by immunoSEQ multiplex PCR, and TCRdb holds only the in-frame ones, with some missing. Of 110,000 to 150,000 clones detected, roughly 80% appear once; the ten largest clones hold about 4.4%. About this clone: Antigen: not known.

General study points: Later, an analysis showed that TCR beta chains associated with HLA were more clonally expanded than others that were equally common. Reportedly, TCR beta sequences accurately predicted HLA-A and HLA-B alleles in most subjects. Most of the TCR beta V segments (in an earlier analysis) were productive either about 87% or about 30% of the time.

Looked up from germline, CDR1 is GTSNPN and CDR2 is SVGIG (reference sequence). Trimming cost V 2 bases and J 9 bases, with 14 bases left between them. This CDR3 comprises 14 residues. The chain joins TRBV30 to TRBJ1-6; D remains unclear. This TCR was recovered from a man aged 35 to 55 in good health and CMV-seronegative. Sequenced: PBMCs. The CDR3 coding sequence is TGTGCCTGGAGTCTCCAGACTTCGAGTTCACCCCTCCACTTT. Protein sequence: CAWSLQTSSSPLHF.